This T cell receptor beta chain was identified during a study of cytomegalovirus exposure and HLA in healthy donors. Study findings and constraints: The study listed approximately 160 cytomegalovirus-associated TCR beta chains.

As for this clone: The antigen is not known.

Use of 60 Vbeta and 13 Jbeta primers characterized the PCR. Authors' processing steps: An analysis that came later counted around 80 million unique TCR beta chains, some 11 million shared. Using immunoSEQ multiplex PCR, the repertoire was profiled, and TCRdb retains in-frame clones only, with some absent. The V and J calls and clone size are taken from that table; D and trimming were inferred from the DNA. The data show 150,000 to 200,000 clones, roughly 87% seen once. Germline V gene data show CDR1 as SGHDT and CDR2 as YYEEEE. This CDR3 is built from 13 residues. Donors showed nominal health when sampled, although they likely had unrecorded immune exposures.

This receptor was identified in a boy between 2 and 10 years old in good health and CMV-seronegative. Sequencing was done on a sample of PBMCs. The V call is TRBV5-6, the J call TRBJ2-5; 9 positions agree with TRBD1. The DNA end is a closer match to TRBJ2-7, so the J assignment may be wrong. The CDR3, as DNA: TGTGCCAGCAACGGGGACAGGGAGGCCGAGCAGTACTTC. It encodes CASNGDREAEQYF.